Following are 25 T cell receptor beta chains from one sample sequenced in a study of identical twins. In TCRdb, the 5' RACE reads were re-called with MiXCR into one record per CDR3 protein. The sample holds about 720,000 distinct CDR3 sequences, roughly 8% seen once. The sample was also reused in another study, on yellow fever vaccine responses in identical twins.

The specimen was PBMCs. The receptors come from a woman aged 18 to 35 in good health.

The chain carries TRBV7-6 and TRBJ2-4; D gene ambiguous. The CDR3 runs to 19 residues. Per germline, CDR1 SGHVS and CDR2 FNYEAQ. V dropped 2 bases and J dropped 1 base, with 21 bases sitting between them. The CDR3 spells CASSLYPQRGIAAKNIQYF. The DNA of the CDR3 is TGTGCCAGCAGCTTATATCCCCAACGTGGGATTGCGGCCAAAAACATTCAGTACTTC. Together with reference TRBV7-6 and TRBJ2-4, the CDR3 gives the full variable domain: GAGVSQSPRYKVTKRGQDVALRCDPISGHVSLYWYRQALGQGPEFLTYFNYEAQQDKSGLPNDRFSAERPEGSISTLTIQRTEQRDSAMYRCASSLYPQRGIAAKNIQYFGAGTRLSVL.

The sample holds a few counts of this clonotype. The J gene is TRBJ2-2, the V gene TRBV9; 7 nucleotides line up with TRBD2. Per germline, CDR1 SGDLS and CDR2 YYNGEE. The CDR3 length is 14 residues. After removal of 0 bases from V and 7 bases from J, the junction contained 3 bases not matched to a gene. The CDR3 coding sequence is TGTGCCAGCAGCGTAGCGGGGGGAAGCGGGGAGCTGTTTTTT. Its protein is CASSVAGGSGELFF.

The table lists this clonotype with a few counts. The chain combines TRBV11-2 with TRBJ2-7; 12 nucleotides line up with TRBD2. The CDR3 spans 18 residues. Germline CDR1 SGHAT, CDR2 FQNNGV. The junction had 9 bases not matched to a gene; V was cut back by 1 base and J by 2 bases. The CDR3 sequence is CASSLVSALAGGTYEQYF. CDR3 DNA sequence: TGTGCCAGCAGCTTAGTATCGGCTCTAGCGGGGGGGACCTACGAGCAGTACTTC.

This chain connects TRBV29-1 to TRBJ2-5; 9 bases are a match to TRBD2. Per the germline V gene, CDR1 is SQVTM and CDR2 is ANQGSEA. The CDR3 is made up of 14 amino acids. Unmatched junction bases numbered 8, after V lost 4 bases and J lost 5 bases. In DNA, the CDR3 is TGCAGCGTTGGGGGGGTGGCGGGAGGGGAGACCCAGTACTTC. Translating gives CSVGGVAGGETQYF.

This CDR3 reads CASSQESGREETQYF. DNA of the CDR3: TGCGCCAGCAGCCAAGAGTCCGGGCGGGAAGAGACCCAGTACTTC. V and J are TRBV4-3 and TRBJ2-5; D might be TRBD2 (5 bases). This CDR3 spans 15 amino acids. Trimming left V 0 bases short and J 3 bases short, with 11 bases between. Germline-derived CDR1 and CDR2 are LGHNA and YSLEER.

In nucleotides, the CDR3 is TGTGCCACCAGCCCGCGGGACAGTCCTAATGAAAAACTGTTTTTT. Protein sequence: CATSPRDSPNEKLFF. This chain connects TRBV15 to TRBJ1-4; 7 positions match TRBD1. Germline assignment: CDR1 LNHNV and CDR2 YYDKDF (reference sequence). The J segment lost 3 bases and the V segment lost 5 bases, leaving 6 bases of the junction unmatched. CDR3 length: 15 residues.

The V gene is TRBV12-3 or TRBV12-4, the J gene TRBJ2-4; 10 bases fit TRBD1. V was clipped by 1 base and J by 0 bases; unmatched bases: 3. CDR3 size: 17 residues. This chain's CDR3 is CASSLGDRGPAKNIQYF. CDR3 nucleotide sequence: TGTGCCAGCAGTTTAGGGGACAGGGGTCCAGCCAAAAACATTCAGTACTTC.

This clonotype has at least ten counts. This chain connects TRBV12-3 or TRBV12-4 to TRBJ1-4; D remains ambiguous. This CDR3 spans 14 amino acids. V gave up 3 bases and J gave up 7 bases, with 12 bases separating them. CDR3 nucleotides: TGTGCCAGCAGTTTCCGTCCCGCCGGTGAAAAACTGTTTTTT. Protein: CASSFRPAGEKLFF.

This clonotype has a count of ten or more. The rearrangement uses TRBV5-1 and TRBJ2-7, with a weak D call TRBD1 (6 bases). V gave up 2 bases and J gave up 0 bases, with 15 bases separating them. From germline, CDR1 is SGHRS and CDR2 YFSETQ. CDR3 length equals 16 residues. CDR3 loop: CASSLTWDKSSYEQYF. The CDR3 region has the DNA TGCGCCAGCAGCTTAACTTGGGACAAGAGCTCCTACGAGCAGTACTTC.

V and J are TRBV7-2 and TRBJ2-1; perhaps TRBD2 as D (7 bases). The CDR3 loop spans 17 amino acids. The germline gives CDR1 SGHTA, CDR2 FQGNSA. The V end lost 4 bases, the J end lost 3 bases, and 19 bases lay between the germline ends. The CDR3: CASSSMGGGGRYNEQFF. CDR3 coding DNA: TGTGCCAGCAGCTCGATGGGGGGCGGGGGACGCTACAATGAGCAGTTCTTC. The full variable domain, in which reference TRBV7-2 and TRBJ2-1 provide the parts outside the CDR3, is GAGVSQSPSNKVTEKGKDVELRCDPISGHTALYWYRQSLGQGLEFLIYFQGNSAPDKSGLPSDRFSAERTGGSVSTLTIQRTQQEDSAVYLCASSSMGGGGRYNEQFFGPGTRLTVL.

This chain uses TRBV15 with TRBJ2-2; 11 bases align to TRBD2. The germline V gene encodes CDR1 LNHNV and CDR2 YYDKDF (reference sequence). With 5 bases clipped from V and 6 bases from J, the junction kept 8 bases outside the gene matches. The CDR3 contains 16 residues. CDR3 protein: CATSLDELAGAGELFF. DNA for the CDR3: TGTGCCACCAGCCTTGACGAACTAGCGGGGGCCGGGGAGCTGTTTTTT.

This chain joins TRBV7-2 and TRBJ2-1, with D possibly matching TRBD1 (6 bases). Germline assignment: CDR1 SGHTA and CDR2 FQGNSA. The CDR3 runs 14 residues. Deletions cut 2 bases from V and 2 bases from J, with 7 bases between. This chain's CDR3 is CASSLNRAYNEQFF. For the CDR3, the DNA is TGTGCCAGCAGCTTAAACAGGGCCTACAATGAGCAGTTCTTC. The full variable domain, its missing parts supplied by reference TRBV7-2 and TRBJ2-1, is GAGVSQSPSNKVTEKGKDVELRCDPISGHTALYWYRQSLGQGLEFLIYFQGNSAPDKSGLPSDRFSAERTGGSVSTLTIQRTQQEDSAVYLCASSLNRAYNEQFFGPGTRLTVL.

A few counts support this clonotype. This sequence joins TRBV9 and TRBJ2-7; perhaps TRBD2 as D (6 bases). There are 13 residues in the CDR3. Germline V gene sequence: CDR1 SGDLS, CDR2 YYNGEE. Trimming took off 3 bases at V and 5 bases at J, with 12 bases between the two ends. The DNA of the CDR3 is TGTGCCAGCAGCGCCTACGGGACTCACGAGCAGTACTTC. This encodes CASSAYGTHEQYF.

This clonotype has a handful of counts. The rearrangement uses TRBV21-1 and TRBJ2-3; the table's D call of TRBD2 was not tested on the DNA. TRBV21-1 is noted as a pseudogene. The CDR3 length is 15 residues. This CDR3 is CASRMGREGTDTQYF. Written as DNA, the CDR3 is TGTGCCAGCAGAATGGGGCGGGAGGGCACAGATACGCAGTATTTT.

The CDR3 nucleotides are TGCAGTGCTACACAGGGGTTAGCGACAGATACGCAGTATTTT. Residues: CSATQGLATDTQYF. The chain carries TRBV20-1 and TRBJ2-3, with 7 bases fitting TRBD1. This CDR3 spans 14 amino acids. Germline CDR1 and CDR2: DFQATT and SNEGSKA (reference sequence). V gave up 4 bases and J gave up 3 bases; unmatched junction bases: 7.

This clonotype has a handful of counts. The CDR3 spells CASRQGARTEAFF. CDR3 DNA: TGTGCCAGCAGACAGGGGGCACGAACTGAAGCTTTCTTT. The rearrangement joins TRBV28 to TRBJ1-1; TRBD1 agrees at 9 bases. The CDR3 covers 13 residues. J lost 5 bases, V lost 6 bases, and 4 bases had no gene match. Per the germline V gene, CDR1 is MDHEN and CDR2 is SYDVKM.

In this sample, this clonotype turned up a few times. The J gene is TRBJ2-3, the V gene TRBV28, with TRBD1 matching over 8 bases. V lost 4 bases to trimming and J lost 0 bases; unmatched junction nucleotides: 9. CDR1 is MDHEN and CDR2 is SYDVKM in the germline V gene. The CDR3 has 17 amino acids. This CDR3 is CASSYPLDRGSTDTQYF. DNA of the CDR3: TGTGCCAGCAGTTACCCCCTTGACAGGGGAAGCACAGATACGCAGTATTTT.

This clonotype was seen a few times. The chain recombines TRBV20-1 with TRBJ1-1; D is unresolved. The CDR3 loop spans 13 amino acids. Germline lookup yields CDR1 DFQATT and CDR2 SNEGSKA (reference sequence). Between the trimmed V and J ends, which lost 3 bases and 0 bases, there was a span of 8 bases. The CDR3, as DNA: TGCAGTGCTAGTGGAGAGTTGAACACTGAAGCTTTCTTT. Protein product: CSASGELNTEAFF.

The sample holds many counts of this clonotype. The genes are TRBV27 and TRBJ2-1; D might be TRBD1 (5 bases). The V end was cut by 5 bases, the J end by 2 bases, with 13 bases between. This CDR3 is 15 amino acids long. Germline CDR1 MNHEY, CDR2 SMNVEV (reference sequence). CDR3 nucleotides: TGTGCCAGCAGTCAAGGGGCAGCCACCTACAATGAGCAGTTCTTC. It yields the protein CASSQGAATYNEQFF.

This clonotype was seen at least ten times. The genes are TRBV3-1 and TRBJ2-7; 9 nucleotides agree with TRBD1. Trimming at V came to 0 bases and at J to 5 bases, leaving 8 bases not matched to a gene. There are 16 residues in the CDR3. CDR1 is LGHDT, CDR2 YNNKEL, per germline (reference sequence). In nucleotides, the CDR3 is TGTGCCAGCAGCCAAGATCCGGGACAGGGTTACCACGAGCAGTACTTC. This codes for CASSQDPGQGYHEQYF.

This rearrangement joins TRBV24-1 to TRBJ1-2; unclear D gene. Between the trimmed V and J ends, which lost 7 bases and 7 bases, there was a span of 12 bases. The CDR3 sequence is 12 residues long. The germline V gene encodes CDR1 KGHDR and CDR2 SFDVKD. CDR3 sequence reads: CATSEGSSGYTF. Written as DNA, the CDR3 is TGTGCCACCAGCGAAGGCAGTTCTGGCTACACCTTC.

The chain carries TRBV5-5 and TRBJ2-3; 7 positions match TRBD2. The germline V gene encodes CDR1 SGHKS and CDR2 YYEKEE (reference sequence). J lost 4 bases, V lost 0 bases, and 11 bases had no gene match. The CDR3 consists of 17 residues. CDR3 loop: CASSLGPWTSRPDTQYF. The DNA of the CDR3 is TGTGCCAGCAGCTTGGGGCCCTGGACTAGTCGCCCAGATACGCAGTATTTT.

This chain joins TRBV20-1 and TRBJ2-1; 11 bases are shared with TRBD2. The CDR3 is 16 residues long. With V trimmed by 1 base and J by 6 bases, 8 bases remained unmatched. Germline CDR1 is DFQATT and CDR2 is SNEGSKA (reference sequence). This CDR3 reads CSARGSLAGGGNEQFF. The DNA for the CDR3 is TGCAGTGCTAGAGGAAGCCTAGCGGGAGGAGGCAATGAGCAGTTCTTC.

The table lists this clonotype with a few counts. The CDR3 DNA is TGCAGTGCTAGAGATGTAACGGTCCAAGAGACCCAGTACTTC. As protein: CSARDVTVQETQYF. The rearrangement links TRBV20-1 to TRBJ2-5; D remains unclear. Germline V gene sequence: CDR1 DFQATT, CDR2 SNEGSKA (reference sequence). The V end lost 0 bases, the J end lost 1 base, and 9 bases lay between the germline ends. The CDR3 spans 14 residues.

This clonotype occurred many times. The chain recombines TRBV20-1 with TRBJ2-4, with TRBD1 matching over 9 bases. Germline-derived CDR1 and CDR2 are DFQATT and SNEGSKA (reference sequence). This CDR3 is 14 amino acids long. Unmatched junction bases numbered 6, after V lost 5 bases and J lost 4 bases. CDR3 in DNA: TGCAGTGCTCCCAGGACAGGGGATAAAAACATTCAGTACTTC. It translates to CSAPRTGDKNIQYF.